This T cell receptor beta chain was identified during a study of T cells after yellow fever vaccination. Findings and limits, study-wide: CD4 and CD8 compartments shared a small share of clonotypes, likely from convergent recombination. Post-booster reappearance was seen for most primary-vaccination clones (around 96% CD4, 75% to 90% CD8). The presence of abundant clonotypes contaminating from the bulk population was possible in FACS-sorted repertoires.

The CDR3 is 16 residues long. The V gene's germline CDR1 is LGHDT and CDR2 YNNKEL (reference sequence). V was pared by 1 base and J by 5 bases, with 7 bases of the junction left unmatched. Conversion of TCR transcripts into cDNA relied on 5'RACE template switching, which added a universal primer site and UMIs. TCRdb ran MiXCR on the 5' RACE reads and lists one entry per CDR3 protein. The sample contains under 600,000 distinct CDR3 sequences, 21% of which appear only once. About this clonotype itself: Its cognate antigen is unknown.

The rearrangement uses TRBV3-1 and TRBJ1-1, with 10 bases fitting TRBD1. This clonotype was sampled from a man between 18 and 35 years old who received the YFV17D yellow fever vaccine. Here the sequenced sample was PBMCs, taken more than 20 days after the first yellow fever vaccination. The CDR3 DNA sequence: TGTGCCAGCAGCCAAGTCCCGACAGGGGGCTTGACTGAAGCTTTCTTT. Residues: CASSQVPTGGLTEAFF.